The subject of this entry is one T cell receptor (beta chain). Its antigen is still unknown. A junction boundary mismatches the germline segment, possibly from a read error. Total RNA and DNA were co-extracted from roughly 18-30 mg of bulk tissue with the AllPrep DNA/RNA mini kit, without cell sorting. Between late 2015 and early 2016, a handful of patients in China with histopathologically diagnosed primary liver carcinoma had surgical resection. Patients had chronic HBV infection and were treatment-naive at sampling. Five spatially separated regions were sampled from each tumor: the superior, inferior, left-lateral and right-lateral poles, plus the tumor centre. Histological examination found more than 90% viable tumor cells in every tumor sample. Fresh tumor and adjacent tissue pieces were bisected; one half was stored in RNAlater at -80°C, the other sent for histology. The sample is drawn from a study of tumor-infiltrating lymphocytes in primary liver carcinoma (dated by TCRdb to about 2017). About the study as a whole: Of the five patients (three men and two women, aged 30 to 69 years), four had hepatocellular carcinoma and one had combined HCC and intrahepatic cholangiocarcinoma. The tumors of the five patients were staged as T1-T3 N0M0, with maximum diameters ranging from roughly 4 to 10 cm. Roughly 3.65 to 7.13 million productive TCRbeta reads were obtained per sample, and no significant difference in read depth was found between tissue types. The study combined TCRbeta repertoire sequencing, expression microarrays and whole-exome sequencing across five regions of each liver tumor, with adjacent normal tissue and blood. A total of 35 or so specimens from 5 patients went through TCRbeta repertoire sequencing, namely 25 tumor regions, 5 adjacent noncancerous liver tissues and 5 peripheral blood samples. Agilent mRNA microarray profiling was performed on the roughly 25 tumor region samples to relate TCRbeta repertoire diversity to the local molecular phenotype. Repertoires from technical replicates were highly reproducible, with mean shared-clone rates roughly 0.87 and correlation coefficients above 0.95. Here is what the overall study found, with its caveats: Compared with blood, tumors had a significantly larger share of the repertoire taken up by the top 250 clones (p = 0.039). The study included only a handful of patients, and the authors note findings should be validated in a larger study. Pairs of tumor regions showed greater repertoire overlap (mean around 35%) than tumor-adjacent pairs (roughly 17%) or tumor-blood pairs (roughly 14%), which is consistent with antigen-driven expansion. Only roughly 7-25% of top clones appeared in all five regions of a tumor, which suggests that tumor-infiltrating T cells are spatially heterogeneous. Comparison of CD4+ and CD8+ T cell repertoires was precluded by the use of bulk unsorted samples. Only the TCR beta chain was sequenced, which likely underestimates true repertoire diversity because unpaired alpha chains were not captured.

The CDR3, from cysteine to phenylalanine, totals 15 residues. The read is trimmed to its CDR3 DNA, 45 bases read in frame from base 1. The CDR1 and CDR2 encoded by the germline V gene are SGHTS and YDEGEE. A constant-region primer and ProtoScript II reverse transcriptase were used to reverse-transcribe TCRbeta-specific cDNA from approximately 500 ng total RNA. TCRbeta libraries were built with three nested multiplex PCR rounds, a slightly modified ARM-PCR procedure. The first two PCR rounds used multiplex TRBV1-TRBV30 forward primers with a Cbeta reverse primer, each for 10 cycles. Sample barcodes and Illumina adapters were added in a final 25-cycle PCR using Deep VentR polymerase. Before sequencing, amplicons between 200 and 500 bp were purified from gel using a QIAquick gel extraction kit. An Illumina HiSeq 2500 was used to sequence the TCRbeta amplicons with 250-bp paired-end reads. In the authors' own workflow: Reads were quality-trimmed with Trimmomatic v0.33, and paired reads were merged with FLASH v1.2.11 to recover full CDR3 sequences. MiGEC v1.2.1b assigned V, D and J germline segments to the rearranged TCRbeta sequences. VDJtools v1.0.0 computed clonotype statistics and Shannon-Wiener diversity indices. Except for diversity analysis, only the 250 most abundant clonotypes of each sample were used in subsequent analyses to reduce sampling bias. Through fastp at Q25 and MiXCR, TCRdb rebuilt clones from the public reads, retaining in-frame beta chains. Merged by CDR3 protein, the rows form single entries marked with the most common genes and DNA. The V and J calls and clone size are TCRdb's, not the authors'. Across this sample there are more than 45,000 distinct CDR3 sequences, with around 77% seen only once. The top ten constitute approximately 25% of the sample.

The sequence came from a man aged 35 to 55 with primary liver carcinoma and hepatitis B virus infection. The sample was liver tumor tissue from sampling region 5. The sample's cell subset or site, from its label and the paper: tumor region T5, tumor centre. The rearrangement combines TRBV5-8 with TRBJ1-2; TRBD1 could be the D gene, as 6 bases match. The CDR3 corresponds to CVSSPGQSCVYGYTF. The bases are TGTGTCAGCAGCCCGGGACAAAGCTGCGTCTATGGCTACACCTTC.